The 20 T cell receptor beta chains reported below all come from one sample, sequenced in a study of cytomegalovirus exposure and HLA in healthy donors (dated by TCRdb to about 2017). Library method: the immunoSEQ multiplex PCR assay. The multiplex PCR relied on a mix of 60 forward primers for TCR Vbeta segments and 13 reverse primers for TCR Jbeta segments. The source is immuneACCESS, and TCRdb retained only in-frame sequences with V and J called. Part of the clones is not carried over; for the studies checked, unresolved V genes explain less than half of this, and the remainder is unexplained. The record for this sample contains 200,000 to 250,000 clones. The leading ten clones occupy 1.1% of the sample. The sample taken for sequencing was PBMCs. The source is a girl aged 2-15 years in good health and CMV-seropositive.

This chain joins TRBV5-1 and TRBJ2-7, with 8 bases fitting TRBD1. CDR1 and CDR2 from the germline V gene are SGHRS and YFSETQ. J was trimmed by 7 bases and V by 4 bases; bases with no gene match: 10. The CDR3 consists of 14 residues. CDR3: CASSAGQVIREQYF. The CDR3 coding sequence is TGCGCCAGCAGCGCGGGACAGGTGATCAGGGAGCAGTACTTC.

The V and J genes are TRBV4-2 and TRBJ2-2, with 12 nucleotides matching TRBD2. The CDR3 length is 17 residues. Germline assignment: CDR1 LGHNA and CDR2 YNFKEQ. Germline trimming cut 4 bases from V and 1 base from J; bases unmatched to any gene: 4. CDR3 nucleotide sequence: TGTGCCAGCAGCCGGGGACTAGCGGGTGGGAACACCGGGGAGCTGTTTTTT. Translation: CASSRGLAGGNTGELFF.

The V call is TRBV27, the J call TRBJ2-3, with a possible D match to TRBD1 (6 bases). Trimming pared 5 bases from V and 4 bases from J, leaving 16 bases between. CDR1 and CDR2 (germline): MNHEY, SMNVEV (reference sequence). The CDR3 runs to 15 residues. For the CDR3, the DNA is TGTGCCAGCAGTCTTGGACAGCCTAATCCAGATACGCAGTATTTT. This translates into CASSLGQPNPDTQYF.

The DNA of the CDR3 is TGTGCCACCGCTCGGACAGGGATAGGAGTCGAGCAGTACTTC. It codes for CATARTGIGVEQYF. The V gene is TRBV27, the J gene TRBJ2-7, with TRBD1 identical over 8 bases. From germline, CDR1 is MNHEY and CDR2 SMNVEV (reference sequence). The CDR3 contains 14 residues. Germline trimming cut 10 bases from V and 6 bases from J; bases unmatched to any gene: 14.

The genes are TRBV29-1 and TRBJ2-3, with 10 nucleotides matching TRBD2. Looked up from germline, CDR1 is SQVTM and CDR2 is ANQGSEA. The CDR3 is 11 amino acids. V dropped 8 bases and J dropped 9; count of bases not matched to a gene: 5. CDR3 residues: CSSLAGGTQYF. The CDR3 DNA sequence: TGCAGCTCTTTAGCGGGAGGAACGCAGTATTTT.

The genes are TRBV28 and TRBJ1-2, with 7 bases identical to TRBD1. The germline V gene encodes CDR1 MDHEN and CDR2 SYDVKM. This CDR3 spans 15 amino acids. V shed 3 bases, J shed 3 bases, and the junction held 7 bases outside the gene matches. This chain's CDR3 is CASSFRQGVYYGYTF. The CDR3 DNA reads as TGTGCCAGCAGTTTCCGACAGGGCGTTTACTATGGCTACACCTTC.

The V gene is TRBV5-1, the J gene TRBJ2-5, with 7 bases that match TRBD2. V was clipped by 3 bases and J by 2 bases; unmatched bases: 10. This CDR3 comprises 16 residues. Per the germline V gene, CDR1 is SGHRS and CDR2 is YFSETQ. Written as DNA, the CDR3 is TGCGCCAGCAGCTCTACCGGGACTACCACGCAAGAGACCCAGTACTTC. Translation: CASSSTGTTTQETQYF.

V usage is TRBV7-2 and J usage is TRBJ2-7; possibly TRBD2 for D (6 bases). V was trimmed by 4 bases and J by 0 bases, leaving 13 bases between them. Germline V gene sequence: CDR1 SGHTA, CDR2 FQGNSA. The CDR3 totals 15 residues. The CDR3 sequence: CASSSIADHSYEQYF. CDR3 nucleotide sequence: TGTGCCAGCAGCTCTATAGCGGACCACTCCTACGAGCAGTACTTC.

V and J are TRBV5-5 and TRBJ1-2; tentatively, D is TRBD1 (6 bases). The V end lost 4 bases, the J end lost 8 bases, and 18 bases lay between the germline ends. The CDR3 is made up of 14 amino acids. Germline CDR1 and CDR2: SGHKS and YYEKEE (reference sequence). The CDR3: CASSEQGTTIGYTF. The DNA of the CDR3 is TGTGCCAGCAGCGAACAGGGTACTACTATCGGCTACACCTTC. Full variable domain (remainder filled in from reference TRBV5-5 and TRBJ1-2): DAGVTQSPTHLIKTRGQQVTLRCSPISGHKSVSWYQQVLGQGPQFIFQYYEKEERGRGNFPDRFSARQFPNYSSELNVNALLLGDSALYLCASSEQGTTIGYTFGSGTRLTVV.

In nucleotides, the CDR3 is TGCGCCAGCAGCTCCGGGTCAACTAATGAAAAACTGTTTTTT. Translating gives CASSSGSTNEKLFF. The chain employs TRBV5-1 and TRBJ1-4; D is unclear. The germline V and J ends were trimmed by 3 bases and 0 bases, with 6 bases remaining between them. Germline CDR1 reads SGHRS; CDR2 reads YFSETQ. CDR3 length: 14 residues.

The V call is TRBV30, the J call TRBJ1-4; a possible D gene is TRBD1 (5 bases). CDR1 and CDR2 from the germline V gene are GTSNPN and SVGIG (reference sequence). V was trimmed by 0 bases and J by 6 bases, leaving 17 bases between them. This CDR3 comprises 16 residues. CDR3 sequence (DNA): TGTGCCTGGAGTGTACGCTGGGGCGGACCCGATGAAAAACTGTTTTTT. Protein: CAWSVRWGGPDEKLFF.

The chain has TRBV5-4 and TRBJ2-5, with TRBD1 identical over 7 bases. Germline-derived CDR1 and CDR2 are SGHNT and YYREEE (reference sequence). V gave up 5 bases and J gave up 3 bases; unmatched junction bases: 7. The CDR3 covers 14 residues. As DNA, the CDR3 is TGTGCCAGCAGACGTACAGGGGACAAAGAGACCCAGTACTTC. It specifies CASRRTGDKETQYF.

Worth noting for this clone: The sample contains more than one DNA sequence encoding this CDR3. The J gene is TRBJ2-5, the V gene TRBV5-1, with 8 positions matching TRBD1. The CDR3 is 14 amino acids. The germline V gene has CDR1 SGHRS and CDR2 YFSETQ. V shed 5 bases and J 3 bases; nucleotides not matched to a gene: 6. For the CDR3, the DNA is TGCGCCAGCAGTCCCGGGACAGGAAAAGAGACCCAGTACTTC. Protein product: CASSPGTGKETQYF. Combining the CDR3 with reference TRBV5-1 and TRBJ2-5 gives the whole variable domain KAGVTQTPRYLIKTRGQQVTLSCSPISGHRSVSWYQQTPGQGLQFLFEYFSETQRNKGNFPGRFSGRQFSNSRSEMNVSTLELGDSALYLCASSPGTGKETQYFGPGTRLLVL.

The gene calls are TRBV6-1 and TRBJ1-1, with D uncertain. This CDR3 comprises 11 residues. Deletions cut 5 bases from V and 5 bases from J, with 6 bases between. Germline V gives CDR1 MNHNS, CDR2 SASEGT. The CDR3 sequence is CASSRGTEAFF. Written as DNA, the CDR3 is TGTGCCAGCAGTCGGGGTACTGAAGCTTTCTTT.

The gene calls are TRBV5-1 and TRBJ2-7; TRBD2 agrees at 8 bases. The CDR3 runs to 15 residues. V lost 4 bases and J lost 2; bases outside the gene matches: 8. Germline lookup yields CDR1 SGHRS and CDR2 YFSETQ. As DNA, the CDR3 is TGCGCCAGCAGCCCACGGGGGGGATCTACCTACGAGCAGTACTTC. It encodes CASSPRGGSTYEQYF.

The genes are TRBV28 and TRBJ1-5, with D tentatively TRBD1 (5 bases). Germline V CDR1 and CDR2: MDHEN, SYDVKM. There are 16 residues in the CDR3. Trimming shortened V by 3 bases and J by 5 bases, and 17 bases separated the two germline ends. CDR3 protein: CASSFTSAGRYQPQHF. CDR3 sequence (DNA): TGTGCCAGCAGTTTTACGTCGGCAGGGCGGTATCAGCCCCAGCATTTT.

The genes are TRBV28 and TRBJ1-6; 8 positions match TRBD1. The J segment lost 9 bases and the V segment lost 5 bases, leaving 9 bases of the junction unmatched. CDR1 is MDHEN, CDR2 SYDVKM, per germline. The length of the CDR3 is 15 residues. The CDR3 spells CASSPPTGEGSPLHF. The CDR3 DNA follows: TGTGCCAGCAGTCCGCCGACAGGGGAGGGTTCACCCCTCCACTTT.

As DNA, the CDR3 is TGTGCCAGCAGTCCAGGACTAGTATCGCAGTTCTTC. It is translated as CASSPGLVSQFF. This rearrangement joins TRBV28 to TRBJ2-1; TRBD2 aligns across 7 bases. The V segment lost 5 bases and the J segment 12 bases; nucleotides outside the gene matches: 7. The germline V gene encodes CDR1 MDHEN and CDR2 SYDVKM. CDR3 size: 12 residues. The whole variable domain, remainder taken from reference TRBV28 and TRBJ2-1, is DVKVTQSSRYLVKRTGEKVFLECVQDMDHENMFWYRQDPGLGLRLIYFSYDVKMKEKGDIPEGYSVSREKKERFSLILESASTNQTSMYLCASSPGLVSQFFGPGTRLTVL.

The chain has TRBV5-1 and TRBJ1-2; D unclear. This CDR3 is built from 12 residues. The V end lost 1 base, the J end lost 6 bases, and 7 bases lay between the germline ends. Looked up from germline, CDR1 is SGHRS and CDR2 is YFSETQ. The DNA of the CDR3 is TGCGCCAGCAGCTTGAATGGCCATGGCTACACCTTC. This encodes CASSLNGHGYTF.

The chain couples TRBV5-1 to TRBJ2-3, with D perhaps matching TRBD1 (6 bases). Germline CDR1 SGHRS, CDR2 YFSETQ. CDR3 length: 13 amino acids. Trimming pared 7 bases from V and 5 bases from J, leaving 14 bases between. The CDR3 region is CASGPGVGDTQYF. The CDR3 DNA reads as TGCGCCAGCGGCCCAGGGGTCGGAGATACGCAGTATTTT.